This T cell receptor (beta chain) was observed in a study of blood T cell repertoires in COVID-19. Whole-study context: Researchers got acute and convalescent COVID-19 samples from the United States, Italy and Spain. T cells, B-cell-depleted T cells, or PBMCs supplied cDNA or gDNA.

Original processing notes: Reference gene primer amplification yielded estimated nucleated cell counts. Method: immunoSEQ multiplex PCR; TCRdb's copy keeps in-frame clones and lacks some. V, J and clone size reflect that table, while D and trimming were determined from the DNA. Here the sample spans 200,000 or so clones, around 80% being singletons. CDR3 size: 15 residues. With 4 bases removed from V and 5 bases from J, the gap between germline ends came to 15 bases. Germline CDR1 and CDR2: SGHKS and YYEKEE (reference sequence). The chain combines TRBV5-5 with TRBJ1-4, with D possibly matching TRBD1 (6 bases). This clonotype was sampled from a man aged 25-40 years with active or convalescent COVID-19. Specimen: peripheral blood. The CDR3 loop is CASSMFGTPNEKLFF. As DNA, the CDR3 is TGTGCCAGCAGCATGTTCGGGACACCAAATGAAAAACTGTTTTTT.